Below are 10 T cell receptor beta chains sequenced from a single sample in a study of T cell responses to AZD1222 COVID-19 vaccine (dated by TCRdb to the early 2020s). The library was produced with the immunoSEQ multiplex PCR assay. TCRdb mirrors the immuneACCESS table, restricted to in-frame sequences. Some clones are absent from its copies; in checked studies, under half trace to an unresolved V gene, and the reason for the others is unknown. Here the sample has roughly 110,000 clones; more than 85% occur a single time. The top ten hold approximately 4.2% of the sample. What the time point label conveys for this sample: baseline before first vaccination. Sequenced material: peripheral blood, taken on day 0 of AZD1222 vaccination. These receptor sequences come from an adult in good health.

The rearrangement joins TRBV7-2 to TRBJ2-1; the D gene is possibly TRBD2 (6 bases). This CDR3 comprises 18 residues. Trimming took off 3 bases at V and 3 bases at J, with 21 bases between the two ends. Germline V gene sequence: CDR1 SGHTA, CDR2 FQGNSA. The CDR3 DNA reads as TGTGCCAGCAGCTTTTTCGGGAGTCCGCAAACTAACTACAATGAGCAGTTCTTC. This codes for CASSFFGSPQTNYNEQFF.

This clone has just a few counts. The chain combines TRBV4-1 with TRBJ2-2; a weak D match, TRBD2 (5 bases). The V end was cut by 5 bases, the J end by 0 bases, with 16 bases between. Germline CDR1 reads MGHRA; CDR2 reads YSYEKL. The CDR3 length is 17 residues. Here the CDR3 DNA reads TGCGCCAGCAGCTCCCCAAGCCATAGCGCGAACACCGGGGAGCTGTTTTTT. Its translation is CASSSPSHSANTGELFF.

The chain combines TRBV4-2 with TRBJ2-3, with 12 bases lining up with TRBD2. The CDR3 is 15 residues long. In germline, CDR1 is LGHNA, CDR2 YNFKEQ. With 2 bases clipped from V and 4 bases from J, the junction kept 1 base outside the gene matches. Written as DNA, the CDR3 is TGTGCCAGCAGCCAACTAGCGGGGGGGCCAGATACGCAGTATTTT. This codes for CASSQLAGGPDTQYF.

The CDR3 is CASSSRETQYF. The CDR3 region has the DNA TGTGCCAGCAGTTCCCGAGAGACCCAGTACTTC. The chain links TRBV27 to TRBJ2-5; D is uncertain. Trimming took off 4 bases at V and 4 bases at J, with 4 bases between the two ends. The germline CDR1 and CDR2 sequences are MNHEY and SMNVEV (reference sequence). The CDR3 spans 11 residues.

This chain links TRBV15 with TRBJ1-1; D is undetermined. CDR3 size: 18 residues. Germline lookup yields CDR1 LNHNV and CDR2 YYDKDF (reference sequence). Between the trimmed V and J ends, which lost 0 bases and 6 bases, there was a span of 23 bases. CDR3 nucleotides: TGTGCCACCAGCAGAGACCTCCCTGGGGTAGGGAGAACTGCTGAAGCTTTCTTT. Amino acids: CATSRDLPGVGRTAEAFF.

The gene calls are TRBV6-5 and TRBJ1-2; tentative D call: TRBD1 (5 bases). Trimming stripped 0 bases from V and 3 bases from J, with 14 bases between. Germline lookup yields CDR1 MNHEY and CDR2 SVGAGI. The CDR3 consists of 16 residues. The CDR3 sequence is CASSYSSRARDYGYTF. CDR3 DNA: TGTGCCAGCAGTTACTCCAGCAGGGCCAGGGACTATGGCTACACCTTC.

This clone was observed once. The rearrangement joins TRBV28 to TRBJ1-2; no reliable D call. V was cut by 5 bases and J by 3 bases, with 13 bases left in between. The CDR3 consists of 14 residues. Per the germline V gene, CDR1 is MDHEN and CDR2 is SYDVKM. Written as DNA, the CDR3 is TGTGCCAGCAGTCCTCCCTCGGTAGACTATGGCTACACCTTC. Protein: CASSPPSVDYGYTF.

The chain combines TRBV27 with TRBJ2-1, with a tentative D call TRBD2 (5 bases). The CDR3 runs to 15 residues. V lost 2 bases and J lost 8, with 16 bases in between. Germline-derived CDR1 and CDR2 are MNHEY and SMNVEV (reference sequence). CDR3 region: CASSLMDSGLDEQFF. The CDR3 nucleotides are TGTGCCAGCAGTTTAATGGACTCCGGACTGGATGAGCAGTTCTTC.

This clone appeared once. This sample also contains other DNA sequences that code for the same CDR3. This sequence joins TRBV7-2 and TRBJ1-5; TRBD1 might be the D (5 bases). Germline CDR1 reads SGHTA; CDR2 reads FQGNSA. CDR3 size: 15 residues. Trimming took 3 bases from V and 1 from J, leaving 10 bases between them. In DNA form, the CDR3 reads TGTGCCAGCAGCTTGGGGGGAGGGAGCAATCAGCCCCAGCATTTT. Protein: CASSLGGGSNQPQHF.

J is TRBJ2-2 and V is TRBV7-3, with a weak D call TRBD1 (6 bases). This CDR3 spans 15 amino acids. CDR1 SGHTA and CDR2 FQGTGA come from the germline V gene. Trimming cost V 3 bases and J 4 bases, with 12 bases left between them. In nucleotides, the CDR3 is TGTGCCAGCAGCTTCCAGGGGAGTCTCACCGGGGAGCTGTTTTTT. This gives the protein CASSFQGSLTGELFF.